The following is a T cell receptor (beta chain) sequence with its context. Between the trimmed V and J ends, which lost 2 bases and 4 bases, there was a span of 10 bases. The CDR3 is 13 amino acids. Germline CDR1 reads GTSNPN; CDR2 reads SVGIG (reference sequence). The data were obtained in a study of T cell changes during pregnancy in multiple sclerosis. The method was immunoSEQ multiplex PCR; TCRdb's version includes in-frame clones alone and lacks a portion of them. The sample has approximately 74,000 clones, roughly nine tenths seen once. The TCR sequence derives from a female donor with multiple sclerosis, enrolled in a pregnancy study. The chain couples TRBV30 to TRBJ2-3; unclear D gene. Material: peripheral blood, obtained before pregnancy. The CDR3 nucleotides read TGTGCCTGGAGTTTGGTAGCTGCAGATACGCAGTATTTT. Translated: CAWSLVAADTQYF.